One T cell receptor (beta chain) is described in this entry. Its target is unknown. In germline, CDR1 is SGHRS, CDR2 YFSETQ. The V end was cut by 5 bases, the J end by 2 bases, with 7 bases between. The CDR3 is made up of 12 amino acids. This record belongs to a study of PD-1 blockade in classical Hodgkin lymphoma. Each patient relapsed following autologous stem cell transplantation, and prior brentuximab vedotin exposure differed. Libraries were prepared by immunoSEQ multiplex PCR; TCRdb keeps only in-frame clonotypes and omits some of them. Altogether about 98,000 clones are present, roughly 92% being singletons, with the ten largest covering less than 3.5%. Findings and limits, study-wide: Diversity in CD4+ TCRs, unlike that measured in CD8+ TCRs, had risen significantly by C4D1.

The TCR comes from a human donor with classical Hodgkin lymphoma. Sequenced material: peripheral blood mononuclear cells (PBMCs), taken at baseline. V and J are TRBV5-1 and TRBJ2-5, with D perhaps matching TRBD1 or TRBD2 (5 bases each). CDR3 region: CASRGVQETQYF. CDR3 DNA sequence: TGCGCCAGCAGGGGGGTTCAAGAGACCCAGTACTTC.